This T cell receptor (beta chain) stems from a study of T cell changes during pregnancy in multiple sclerosis. Profiling relied on immunoSEQ multiplex PCR, and the TCRdb table lists in-frame clones only, not all of them. The sample lists about 67,000 clones; 90% to 95% were seen once. Germline V CDR1 and CDR2: SGHTA, FQGNSA. The CDR3 covers 19 residues. Trimming at V came to 4 bases and at J to 2 bases, leaving 15 bases not matched to a gene. Source: peripheral blood, taken after pregnancy. The source is a female donor with multiple sclerosis, enrolled in a pregnancy study. The V call is TRBV7-2, the J call TRBJ2-1; 9 bases are shared with TRBD2. The CDR3 nucleotides read TGTGCCAGCAGCTGGGGGACTAGCCCGGGAGGGGGTCCCTACAATGAGCAGTTCTTC. Translation gives CASSWGTSPGGGPYNEQFF.